This T cell receptor beta chain was recovered during a study of CD8 T cells in ankylosing spondylitis. Study conclusions and caveats: The authors reported significant enrichment of disease-linked clones in matched ankylosing spondylitis synovial fluid. Past studies reported some motif variants in reactive arthritis synovial fluid and blood. A TCR beta motif of several highly homologous variants seemed to mark ankylosing spondylitis blood.

Construction of TCR beta libraries was performed using quantitative 5'-RACE with molecular barcodes. TCRdb reanalysed the 5' RACE reads using MiXCR and keeps one entry per CDR3 protein. The data hold about 220,000 distinct CDR3 sequences, with 20% to 30% observed a single time. This CDR3 spans 15 amino acids. CDR1 is SGHKS, CDR2 YYEKEE, per germline (reference sequence). V was shortened by 4 bases and J by 4 bases, with 17 bases between the two germline ends. About this clonotype itself: The antigen is unknown.

The rearrangement links TRBV5-5 to TRBJ1-2; no reliable D call. Sequenced input: blood, either unsorted or a sorted T cell fraction (not recorded which). The clonotype originates from a male donor with ankylosing spondylitis or in good health (not recorded which). The CDR3 loop reads CASSHDGSIGYGYTF. Written as DNA, the CDR3 is TGTGCCAGCAGCCACGACGGAAGCATAGGCTATGGCTACACCTTC.